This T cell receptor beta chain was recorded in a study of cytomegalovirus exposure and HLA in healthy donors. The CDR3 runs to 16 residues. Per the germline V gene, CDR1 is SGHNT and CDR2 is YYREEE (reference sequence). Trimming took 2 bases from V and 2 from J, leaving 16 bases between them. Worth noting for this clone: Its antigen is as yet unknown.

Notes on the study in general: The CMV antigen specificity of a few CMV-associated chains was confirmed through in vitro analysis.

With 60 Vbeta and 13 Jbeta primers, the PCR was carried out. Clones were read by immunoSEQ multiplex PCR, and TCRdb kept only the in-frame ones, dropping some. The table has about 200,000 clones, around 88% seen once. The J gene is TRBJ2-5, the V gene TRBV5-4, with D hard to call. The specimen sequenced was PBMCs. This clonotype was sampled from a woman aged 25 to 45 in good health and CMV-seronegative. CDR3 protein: CASSFGLSSRQETQYF. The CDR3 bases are TGTGCCAGCAGCTTCGGTTTATCCAGCAGGCAAGAGACCCAGTACTTC.